The TCR beta chain under discussion was sequenced for a study of T cells in Graves' hyperthyroidism and ophthalmopathy. TCR beta CDR3 regions were amplified from RNA transcripts. The TCR CDR3 was amplified in a first-round RT-PCR using the HTBI primer set. TCRdb processed the multiplex PCR reads anew with MiXCR; each CDR3 protein has one entry. The repertoire holds roughly 280,000 distinct CDR3 sequences, with 22% as singletons. This CDR3 region has 14 residues. The germline V gene encodes CDR1 SQVTM and CDR2 ANQGSEA. The V end lost 3 bases, the J end lost 0 bases, and 9 bases lay between the germline ends. This clonotype turned up a few times.

The chain has TRBV29-1 and TRBJ1-3, with unresolved D. The origin of this receptor is a man aged 25-45 years with Graves' ophthalmopathy. Source material: blood. CDR3 residues: CSVDPRASGNTIYF. The CDR3 DNA follows: TGCAGCGTTGACCCCCGGGCCTCTGGAAACACCATATATTTT.